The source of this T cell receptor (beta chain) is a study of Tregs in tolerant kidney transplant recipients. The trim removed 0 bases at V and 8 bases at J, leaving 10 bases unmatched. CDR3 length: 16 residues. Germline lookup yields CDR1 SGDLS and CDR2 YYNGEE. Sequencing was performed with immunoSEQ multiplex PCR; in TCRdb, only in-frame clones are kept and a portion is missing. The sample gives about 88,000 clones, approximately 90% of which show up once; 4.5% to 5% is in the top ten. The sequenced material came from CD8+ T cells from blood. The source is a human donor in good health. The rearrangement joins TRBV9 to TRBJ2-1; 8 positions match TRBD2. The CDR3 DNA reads TGTGCCAGCAGCGTAGACACGGGACTAGGATCGCATGAGCAGTTCTTC. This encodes CASSVDTGLGSHEQFF.